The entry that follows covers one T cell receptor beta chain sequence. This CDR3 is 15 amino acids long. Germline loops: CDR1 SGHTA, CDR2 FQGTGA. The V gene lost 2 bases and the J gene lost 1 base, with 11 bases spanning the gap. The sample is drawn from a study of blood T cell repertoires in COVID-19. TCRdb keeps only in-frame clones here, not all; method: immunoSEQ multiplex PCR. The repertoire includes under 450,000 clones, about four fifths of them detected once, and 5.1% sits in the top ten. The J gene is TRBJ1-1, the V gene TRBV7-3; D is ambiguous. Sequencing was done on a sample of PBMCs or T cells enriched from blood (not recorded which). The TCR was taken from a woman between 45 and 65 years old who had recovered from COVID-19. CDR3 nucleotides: TGTGCCAGCAGCTTACAGGCAATCGCGAACACTGAAGCTTTCTTT. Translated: CASSLQAIANTEAFF.